These 31 T cell receptor beta chains came from one sample sequenced in a study of blood T cells in healthy people across ages. For the second PCR, which ran for roughly 7 to 11 cycles, a sample-barcoded 5' primer and a J-beta primer mix were used. From the 5' RACE reads, TCRdb called clonotypes with MiXCR, one entry per CDR3 protein. This table holds 850,000 to 950,000 distinct CDR3 sequences, around 26% found once. Sequenced input: blood. These receptors were taken from a woman over 75 in good health.

With respect to this clonotype: Possible read error: a much larger clone is one base away. V is TRBV15 and J is TRBJ2-3; D gene uncertain. V lost 5 bases and J lost 4, with 4 bases in between. Germline V gene data show CDR1 as LNHNV and CDR2 as YYDKDF (reference sequence). The CDR3 totals 11 residues. Written as DNA, the CDR3 is TGTGCCACCAGCGGGGCAGATACGCAGTATTTT. Its translation is CATSGADTQYF.

This clonotype was detected many times. The genes are TRBV6-2 or TRBV6-3 and TRBJ2-7, with D perhaps TRBD1 (6 bases). V gave up 7 bases and J gave up 2 bases, with 12 bases separating them. This CDR3 is built from 13 residues. Germline-derived CDR1 and CDR2 are MNHEY and SVGEGT. Written as DNA, the CDR3 is TGTGCCAGCATGGGGACAACAGCCTACGAGCAGTACTTC. It translates to CASMGTTAYEQYF.

This clonotype was recorded many times. V is TRBV19 and J is TRBJ2-3, with 7 positions matching TRBD1. This CDR3 comprises 17 residues. V dropped 5 bases and J dropped 0; count of bases not matched to a gene: 11. Germline CDR1 is LNHDA and CDR2 is SQIVND (reference sequence). CDR3 DNA sequence: TGTGCCAGTAGTGTCCGCAGGGGGAAGCGAAGCACAGATACGCAGTATTTT. Translated, it gives CASSVRRGKRSTDTQYF. The variable domain in full, with the rest retrieved from reference TRBV19 and TRBJ2-3, is DGGITQSPKYLFRKEGQNVTLSCEQNLNHDAMYWYRQDPGQGLRLIYYSQIVNDFQKGDIAEGYSVSREKKESFPLTVTSAQKNPTAFYLCASSVRRGKRSTDTQYFGPGTRLTVL.

This clonotype was counted between two and nine times. It may be a read error: a sequence one base away is much more abundant. This chain uses TRBV7-2 with TRBJ2-3; 8 nucleotides match TRBD2. The CDR3 extends over 16 amino acids. Germline CDR1 SGHTA, CDR2 FQGNSA. V shed 1 base, J shed 8 bases, and the junction held 11 bases outside the gene matches. The CDR3 sequence is CASSLESAGVAGTQYF. The CDR3 nucleotides are TGTGCCAGCAGCTTAGAATCAGCGGGGGTAGCAGGTACGCAGTATTTT.

The sample holds a few counts of this clonotype. The chain links TRBV20-1 to TRBJ1-1; 7 positions match TRBD1. Germline V gives CDR1 DFQATT, CDR2 SNEGSKA (reference sequence). The CDR3 sequence is 14 residues long. Losses at the gene ends were 5 bases for V and 0 bases for J; bases not matched to a gene: 6. The CDR3, as DNA: TGCAGTGCTCCGAAACAGGGGATGAACACTGAAGCTTTCTTT. Its protein product is CSAPKQGMNTEAFF.

This clonotype was recorded a few times. Possible read error: a much larger clone is one base away. The chain employs TRBV9 and TRBJ2-3; 10 bases are shared with TRBD2. Germline loops: CDR1 SGDLS, CDR2 YYNGEE. Trimming removed 0 bases from V and 6 bases from J; junction bases left unmatched: 7. The CDR3 is made up of 16 amino acids. The CDR3 nucleotides read TGTGCCAGCAGCGTAGATCCTAGCGGGAGTGGGGATACGCAGTATTTT. Its protein is CASSVDPSGSGDTQYF.

This clonotype appeared many times. V is TRBV7-2 and J is TRBJ1-5, with unresolved D. Deletions cut 5 bases from V and 5 bases from J, with 16 bases between. CDR1 is SGHTA and CDR2 is FQGNSA in the germline V gene. CDR3 length: 15 amino acids. CDR3 nucleotides: TGTGCCAGCAGCCCGGAGGTGGGGAGGGATCAGCCCCAGCATTTT. It encodes CASSPEVGRDQPQHF.

This clonotype showed up many times. V usage is TRBV12-3 or TRBV12-4 and J usage is TRBJ1-5; perhaps TRBD1 as D (5 bases). Between the trimmed V and J ends, which lost 3 bases and 4 bases, there was a span of 16 bases. The CDR3 is 16 residues long. CDR3 residues: CASSLGGPTGNQPQHF. CDR3 in DNA: TGTGCCAGCAGTTTGGGGGGACCCACAGGAAATCAGCCCCAGCATTTT.

The chain combines TRBV20-1 with TRBJ2-1; D may be TRBD1 or TRBD2 (5 bases each). TRBJ2-7 matches the DNA end more closely, so the J call is doubtful. This CDR3 contains 15 residues. Germline CDR1 reads DFQATT; CDR2 reads SNEGSKA (reference sequence). CDR3 bases: TGCAGTGCTAGAGGGGGCGAACTAGTCCACAATGAGCAGTACTTC. Translated, it gives CSARGGELVHNEQYF.

This clonotype was seen many times. The chain recombines TRBV11-2 with TRBJ2-3, with D possibly matching TRBD1 (7 bases). The CDR3 runs to 16 residues. V was clipped by 3 bases and J by 0 bases, with 13 bases between them. Germline V gene sequence: CDR1 SGHAT, CDR2 FQNNGV. CDR3 nucleotides: TGTGCCAGCAGCTTCAGGGGGGCTAAAAGCACAGATACGCAGTATTTT. Its protein product is CASSFRGAKSTDTQYF.

Comment on this clonotype: One base away lies a much larger clone, so this may be a sequencing read error. It is likely a read error, because the conserved phenylalanine at the end of the CDR3 is missing. The chain links TRBV10-1 to TRBJ2-5; possibly TRBD1 or TRBD2 for D (5 bases each). The V end lost 6 bases, the J end lost 4 bases, and 21 bases lay between the germline ends. The CDR3 loop spans 16 amino acids. CDR1 and CDR2 from the germline V gene are WNHNN and SYGVQD (reference sequence). The CDR3 reads CASSGSGPRGRETQYC. In DNA form, the CDR3 reads TGCGCCAGCAGCGGTTCTGGGCCGAGGGGCCGAGAGACCCAGTACTGC.

Note on this clonotype: Because the CDR3's place on the DNA is in doubt, the DNA is left out and the CDR3 is given as listed by TCRdb. V and J are TRBV7-2 and TRBJ2-3; TRBD1, as called in the table, went unchecked against the DNA. The CDR3 region is 23 residues in length, termini included. The germline CDR1 and CDR2 sequences are SGHTA and FQGNSA. The chain's CDR3 is CASSRSGGEETQYFGPGTDTQYF.

The chain links TRBV27 to TRBJ2-2, with TRBD2 matching 13 bases. This CDR3 has 19 amino acids. Losses at the gene ends were 5 bases for V and 0 bases for J; bases not matched to a gene: 9. Per the germline V gene, CDR1 is MNHEY and CDR2 is SMNVEV (reference sequence). This CDR3 reads CASSPPGTSGAPNTGELFF. The CDR3 region has the DNA TGTGCCAGCAGTCCTCCCGGGACTAGCGGGGCTCCGAACACCGGGGAGCTGTTTTTT.

The V gene is TRBV7-2, the J gene TRBJ1-4; possibly TRBD1 for D (5 bases). V gave up 4 bases and J gave up 13 bases, with 22 bases separating them. Germline assignment: CDR1 SGHTA and CDR2 FQGNSA. The CDR3 extends over 15 amino acids. The CDR3 sequence: CASSSPGSGPGRLFF. In nucleotides, the CDR3 is TGTGCCAGCAGCTCTCCGGGGTCAGGGCCTGGAAGACTGTTTTTT.

This clonotype was observed a few times. The gene calls are TRBV12-3 or TRBV12-4 and TRBJ2-1; 9 bases fit TRBD1. The CDR3 consists of 16 residues. Trimming cost V 6 bases and J 1 base; bases outside gene matches: 7. CDR3 protein: CASRRTGQGSYNEQFF. In nucleotides, the CDR3 is TGTGCCAGCAGGCGGACCGGACAGGGGTCCTACAATGAGCAGTTCTTC.

The chain joins TRBV7-2 to TRBJ2-4, with D unresolved. There are 13 residues in the CDR3. The V end lost 4 bases, the J end lost 7 bases, and 11 bases lay between the germline ends. Germline assignment: CDR1 SGHTA and CDR2 FQGNSA. The CDR3 coding sequence is TGTGCCAGCAGCTATTCCTCCGGGAACATTCAGTACTTC. As protein: CASSYSSGNIQYF. The whole variable domain, remainder taken from reference TRBV7-2 and TRBJ2-4, is GAGVSQSPSNKVTEKGKDVELRCDPISGHTALYWYRQSLGQGLEFLIYFQGNSAPDKSGLPSDRFSAERTGGSVSTLTIQRTQQEDSAVYLCASSYSSGNIQYFGAGTRLSVL.

This clonotype was counted a few times. This may come from a read error, since a much larger clone is one base off. V gene TRBV5-1 combines with J gene TRBJ2-7; TRBD1 agrees at 10 bases. The CDR3 totals 15 residues. CDR1 and CDR2 from the germline V gene are SGHRS and YFSETQ. V shed 5 bases, J shed 5 bases, and the junction held 10 bases outside the gene matches. The CDR3 protein is CASRDPGQGSHEQYF. As DNA, the CDR3 is TGCGCCAGCAGAGATCCGGGACAGGGGAGCCACGAGCAGTACTTC. The variable domain in full, completed from reference TRBV5-1 and TRBJ2-7, reads KAGVTQTPRYLIKTRGQQVTLSCSPISGHRSVSWYQQTPGQGLQFLFEYFSETQRNKGNFPGRFSGRQFSNSRSEMNVSTLELGDSALYLCASRDPGQGSHEQYFGPGTRLTVT.

This clonotype was detected many times. The chain joins TRBV5-6 to TRBJ1-2; D is possibly TRBD1 (5 bases). With 3 bases removed from V and 8 bases from J, the gap between germline ends came to 11 bases. The germline gives CDR1 SGHDT, CDR2 YYEEEE. This CDR3 has 12 residues. CDR3 nucleotide sequence: TGTGCCAGCAGCTCTCAGGGTGTCGGCTACACCTTC. It is translated as CASSSQGVGYTF.

This clonotype was detected many times. J is TRBJ2-1 and V is TRBV12-3 or TRBV12-4; D may match TRBD1 or TRBD2 (5 bases each). CDR3 size: 15 residues. Trimming left V 5 bases short and J 3 bases short, with 14 bases between. The CDR3 region has the DNA TGTGCCAGCAGTCAGGGTTGGGGGTTCTACAATGAGCAGTTCTTC. Translated, it gives CASSQGWGFYNEQFF.

The CDR3 nucleotides read TGTGCTAGTCCCAAGGGGGAGGGAGACACAGATACGCAGTATTTT. This gives the protein CASPKGEGDTDTQYF. The chain couples TRBV12-5 to TRBJ2-3; perhaps TRBD2 as D (7 bases). Trimming removed 8 bases from V and 2 bases from J, with 17 bases in between. The CDR3 totals 15 residues. Per the germline V gene, CDR1 is LGHNT and CDR2 is FRNRAP.

The chain links TRBV14 to TRBJ2-3; no firm D call. Trimming shortened V by 3 bases and J by 8 bases, and 9 bases separated the two germline ends. CDR3 length equals 12 residues. Germline CDR1 is SGHDN and CDR2 is FVKESK. CDR3 sequence (DNA): TGTGCCAGCAGCCACCAGTCTTTTACGCAGTATTTT. This sequence encodes CASSHQSFTQYF. The variable domain in full, completed from reference TRBV14 and TRBJ2-3, reads EAGVTQFPSHSVIEKGQTVTLRCDPISGHDNLYWYRRVMGKEIKFLLHFVKESKQDESGMPNNRFLAERTGGTYSTLKVQPAELEDSGVYFCASSHQSFTQYFGPGTRLTVL.

The chain's CDR3 is CAWRGDPMNTEAFF. CDR3 nucleotides: TGTGCCTGGAGGGGGGATCCCATGAACACTGAAGCTTTCTTT. The genes are TRBV30 and TRBJ1-1; D may be TRBD1 (5 bases). Germline assignment: CDR1 GTSNPN and CDR2 SVGIG (reference sequence). V was clipped by 3 bases and J by 0 bases, with 11 bases between them. CDR3 length: 14 amino acids.

The chain uses TRBV12-3 or TRBV12-4 and TRBJ2-2; no firm D call. V was pared by 7 bases and J by 3 bases, with 12 bases between. The CDR3 spans 14 residues. The CDR3 nucleotides are TGTGCCAGCACCCCTGGTCATGACACCGGGGAGCTGTTTTTT. Its translation: CASTPGHDTGELFF.

This clonotype was found many times. The genes are TRBV3-1 and TRBJ2-7; a weak D match, TRBD1 (6 bases). V was clipped by 4 bases and J by 5 bases, with 12 bases between them. The CDR3 has 13 amino acids. CDR1 LGHDT and CDR2 YNNKEL come from the germline V gene (reference sequence). The CDR3 coding sequence is TGTGCCAGCAGCCGAGACAGGTATAACGAGCAGTACTTC. This codes for CASSRDRYNEQYF.

The genes are TRBV20-1 and TRBJ2-1, with 7 bases matching TRBD1. CDR1 and CDR2 from the germline V gene are DFQATT and SNEGSKA (reference sequence). V trimming: 5 bases; J trimming: 3 bases; junction bases outside the gene matches: 10. The CDR3 spans 15 residues. CDR3 sequence: CSADGQASVYNEQFF. DNA for the CDR3: TGCAGTGCTGACGGACAGGCAAGCGTCTACAATGAGCAGTTCTTC.

This clonotype was recorded at least ten times. The J gene is TRBJ2-5, the V gene TRBV7-8, with D perhaps TRBD1 or TRBD2 (5 bases each). The CDR3 sequence is 14 residues long. Germline V gene data show CDR1 as SGHVS and CDR2 as FQNEAQ. The V end was cut by 4 bases, the J end by 5 bases, with 14 bases between. CDR3 loop: CASSSGRPGETQYF. The CDR3 coding sequence is TGTGCCAGCAGCTCGGGACGACCCGGCGAGACCCAGTACTTC.

Regarding this clonotype: Compared with germline, one end of the junction differs, possibly owing to a read error. The gene calls are TRBV11-2 and TRBJ2-6; D perhaps matches TRBD1 (5 bases). The CDR3 is 14 amino acids. Germline V gene data show CDR1 as SGHAT and CDR2 as FQNNGV. CDR3 amino acids: CASKTASGANVRTF. DNA of the CDR3: TGTGCCAGCAAGACTGCCAGTGGGGCCAACGTCCGGACTTTC.

This clonotype was counted at least ten times. A read error may produce the germline difference seen at one junction end. The chain links TRBV12-3 or TRBV12-4 to TRBJ1-2; the D is unclear. CDR3 length: 12 residues. The CDR3 spells CASSLGGRGYTF. CDR3 nucleotides: TGCGCCAGCAGCCTGGGTGGCCGAGGCTACACCTTC.

This clonotype has a handful of counts. This rearrangement joins TRBV30 to TRBJ1-1; D unresolved. Trimming removed 2 bases at V and 0 bases at J, with 10 bases between. Germline CDR1 is GTSNPN and CDR2 is SVGIG (reference sequence). This CDR3 has 14 residues. This CDR3 reads CAWSSQPMNTEAFF. CDR3 nucleotides: TGTGCCTGGAGTAGCCAGCCCATGAACACTGAAGCTTTCTTT. The complete variable domain, with remaining parts taken from reference TRBV30 and TRBJ1-1, reads SQTIHQWPATLVQPVGSPLSLECTVEGTSNPNLYWYRQAAGRGLQLLFYSVGIGQISSEVPQNLSASRPQDRQFILSSKKLLLSDSGFYLCAWSSQPMNTEAFFGQGTRLTVV.

Worth noting for this clonotype: A much more abundant neighbour one base away suggests this may be a read error. The chain employs TRBV3-1 and TRBJ2-1; D call uncertain. Germline V gene data show CDR1 as LGHDT and CDR2 as YNNKEL (reference sequence). The length of the CDR3 is 14 residues. Here the CDR3 DNA reads TGTGCCAGCAACCAACAAGGAATTGAGAATGAGCAGTTCTTC. It encodes CASNQQGIENEQFF.

This clonotype was recorded a few times. Since a much larger clone is just one base distant, this may be a read error. V gene TRBV6-2 or TRBV6-3 combines with J gene TRBJ2-7; 8 bases agree with TRBD1. This CDR3 comprises 13 residues. Trimming cost V 1 base and J 4 bases; bases outside gene matches: 0. CDR1 and CDR2 from the germline V gene are MNHEY and SVGEGT. CDR3: CASSYYRGYEQYF. The DNA of the CDR3 is TGTGCCAGCAGTTACTACAGGGGGTACGAGCAGTACTTC.